Below, 15 T cell receptor beta chains from the same sample are listed, as sequenced in a study of cytomegalovirus exposure and HLA in healthy donors. The PCR made use of 60 Vbeta and 13 Jbeta primers. Libraries were prepared by immunoSEQ multiplex PCR; TCRdb keeps only in-frame clonotypes and omits some of them. Here the sample spans 90,000 to 120,000 clones, 84% being singletons. The sequenced sample consisted of PBMCs. The receptors stem from a young woman in good health and CMV-seronegative.

The V gene is TRBV5-1, the J gene TRBJ2-5; D is possibly TRBD2 (5 bases). Near its end, the DNA agrees better with TRBJ2-7, so the J call may be wrong. Germline V lookup: CDR1 SGHRS, CDR2 YFSETQ. This CDR3 spans 14 amino acids. This CDR3 is CASSLTPGGYEQYF. CDR3 sequence (DNA): TGCGCCAGCAGCCTTACCCCCGGAGGCTACGAGCAGTACTTC.

This chain connects TRBV5-1 to TRBJ2-2; D possibly corresponds to TRBD2 (6 bases). The CDR3 sequence is 15 residues long. V was clipped by 1 base and J by 4 bases, with 11 bases between them. Germline-derived CDR1 and CDR2 are SGHRS and YFSETQ. CDR3 DNA sequence: TGCGCCAGCAGCTTGACTAGCCTGAGCACCGGGGAGCTGTTTTTT. Amino acid sequence: CASSLTSLSTGELFF.

The CDR3 loop is CASSKREAGKNIQYF. The CDR3 DNA follows: TGTGCCAGTAGTAAGCGGGAGGCTGGCAAAAACATTCAGTACTTC. V usage is TRBV19 and J usage is TRBJ2-4; 9 bases fit TRBD2. The CDR3 sequence is 15 residues long. The germline V gene encodes CDR1 LNHDA and CDR2 SQIVND (reference sequence). The V and J ends lost 4 bases and 3 bases, in that order; junction bases with no gene match: 4.

The J gene is TRBJ2-7, the V gene TRBV7-8, with a possible D match to TRBD2 (6 bases). The CDR3 covers 14 residues. Trimming stripped 1 base from V and 3 bases from J, with 10 bases between. Per the germline V gene, CDR1 is SGHVS and CDR2 is FQNEAQ. CDR3 protein: CASSLDPGSYEQYF. The CDR3 DNA follows: TGTGCCAGCAGCTTAGATCCCGGGAGCTACGAGCAGTACTTC.

V gene TRBV7-6 combines with J gene TRBJ2-3; TRBD2 matches 7 bases. Losses at the gene ends were 6 bases for V and 1 base for J; bases not matched to a gene: 13. This CDR3 spans 17 amino acids. Germline V CDR1 and CDR2: SGHVS, FNYEAQ. CDR3 in DNA: TGTGCCAGCAGTCGTGAAGCGAGCGGGATCCGCACAGATACGCAGTATTTT. Protein product: CASSREASGIRTDTQYF.

The chain joins TRBV18 to TRBJ1-3; D gene uncertain. V dropped 4 bases and J dropped 0 bases, with 7 bases sitting between them. CDR3 length: 14 residues. Germline CDR1 and CDR2: KGHSH and LQKENI. In nucleotides, the CDR3 is TGTGCCAGCTCACTTGACTACTCTGGAAACACCATATATTTT. Translated: CASSLDYSGNTIYF.

The CDR3 sequence: CASRETSGTTLRNTEAFF. Written as DNA, the CDR3 is TGCGCCAGCAGAGAGACATCCGGGACAACCCTACGGAACACTGAAGCTTTCTTT. This chain connects TRBV10-1 to TRBJ1-1, with a tentative D call TRBD1 (6 bases). CDR3 length: 18 residues. With 6 bases removed from V and 1 base from J, the gap between germline ends came to 24 bases. Germline values: CDR1 WNHNN, CDR2 SYGVQD (reference sequence).

The chain combines TRBV27 with TRBJ2-1; 8 bases agree with TRBD1. With V trimmed by 3 bases and J by 6 bases, 7 bases remained unmatched. CDR1 is MNHEY and CDR2 is SMNVEV in the germline V gene (reference sequence). The CDR3 runs to 15 residues. The DNA of the CDR3 is TGTGCCAGCAGTTTCTTGGCAGGGGGCATCAATGAGCAGTTCTTC. Translation: CASSFLAGGINEQFF.

This chain joins TRBV4-1 and TRBJ2-7; D ambiguous. This CDR3 contains 18 residues. Germline assignment: CDR1 MGHRA and CDR2 YSYEKL. The V gene lost 1 base and the J gene lost 2 bases, with 21 bases spanning the gap. The CDR3 DNA follows: TGCGCCAGCAGCCAAGCTGTGTTGGTGGGCCGAGCCCCCTACGAGCAGTACTTC. Residues: CASSQAVLVGRAPYEQYF.

The V call is TRBV4-2, the J call TRBJ2-7; TRBD1 matches at 8 bases. Germline CDR1 and CDR2: LGHNA and YNFKEQ. The CDR3 runs 12 residues. Germline trimming cut 4 bases from V and 6 bases from J; bases unmatched to any gene: 2. The CDR3 region is CASSLGQGEQYF. Written as DNA, the CDR3 is TGTGCCAGCAGCCTCGGACAGGGCGAGCAGTACTTC.

This rearrangement joins TRBV6-5 to TRBJ2-1; TRBD2 aligns across 8 bases. The germline V gene has CDR1 MNHEY and CDR2 SVGAGI. The ends lost 2 bases at V and 5 bases at J; junction bases unmatched: 5. The length of the CDR3 is 15 residues. The CDR3: CASSYNSGANNEQFF. DNA of the CDR3: TGTGCCAGCAGTTACAATAGCGGGGCCAACAATGAGCAGTTCTTC.

The gene calls are TRBV5-8 and TRBJ2-3; D ambiguous. The V gene's germline CDR1 is SGHTS and CDR2 YDEGEE. The V gene lost 0 bases and the J gene lost 5 bases, with 7 bases spanning the gap. The CDR3 contains 13 residues. DNA of the CDR3: TGTGCCAGCAGCTTGGACAGAAGAGATACGCAGTATTTT. This translates into CASSLDRRDTQYF.

The chain has TRBV27 and TRBJ2-7; weak D call: TRBD2 (5 bases). The CDR3 runs to 13 residues. Germline V CDR1 and CDR2: MNHEY, SMNVEV (reference sequence). The germline V and J ends were trimmed by 5 bases and 4 bases, with 12 bases remaining between them. The CDR3 DNA is TGTGCCAGCAGTATGGACTCAAAATACGAGCAGTACTTC. The encoded protein is CASSMDSKYEQYF.

This sequence joins TRBV28 and TRBJ1-6; 10 positions agree with TRBD1. Per germline, CDR1 MDHEN and CDR2 SYDVKM. The V and J ends lost 2 bases and 8 bases, in that order; junction bases with no gene match: 6. This CDR3 spans 16 amino acids. The CDR3 region is CASSLRTGGADSPLHF. CDR3 nucleotides: TGTGCCAGCAGTTTACGGACAGGGGGGGCTGATTCACCCCTCCACTTT.

This clone occurred a few times. The J gene is TRBJ1-4, the V gene TRBV5-8; 7 nucleotides align to TRBD1. With 3 bases clipped from V and 8 bases from J, the junction kept 16 bases outside the gene matches. CDR3 length: 17 amino acids. The V gene's germline CDR1 is SGHTS and CDR2 YDEGEE. The CDR3 nucleotides read TGTGCCAGCAGCTGGGGCACGGACAGGCGAGGAGGGGAAAAACTGTTTTTT. It codes for CASSWGTDRRGGEKLFF.